This T cell receptor beta chain originates from a study of T cells in Graves' hyperthyroidism and ophthalmopathy. RNA transcripts provided the source from which TCR beta CDR3 regions were amplified. A first-round RT-PCR of the TCR CDR3 used the HTBI primer set. MiXCR, run by TCRdb on the multiplex PCR reads, gives a single entry per CDR3 protein. The sample shows a few hundred thousand distinct CDR3 sequences, 46% of them seen only once. In making diagnoses, clinical symptoms, serum thyroxine and TRAb, thyroid ultrasound and orbital computed tomography were all used. Points on this clonotype: What it binds is not known.

Germline V gene data show CDR1 as DFQATT and CDR2 as SNEGSKA (reference sequence). This CDR3 has 11 amino acids. The study, taken as a whole, reports: Blood also carried most thyroid clonotypes expanded above 0.001. The model identified upcoming ophthalmopathy a median approximately six months ahead of onset.

The chain has TRBV20-1 and TRBJ2-5; 10 bases match TRBD2. Sequenced input: peripheral blood or thyroid tissue (not recorded which). The sequence was obtained from an adult woman with Graves' disease, either hyperthyroidism or ophthalmopathy (not recorded which). The CDR3 is CSEREGGTQYF. CDR3 DNA sequence: TGCAGCGAGCGGGAGGGTGGGACCCAGTACTTC.